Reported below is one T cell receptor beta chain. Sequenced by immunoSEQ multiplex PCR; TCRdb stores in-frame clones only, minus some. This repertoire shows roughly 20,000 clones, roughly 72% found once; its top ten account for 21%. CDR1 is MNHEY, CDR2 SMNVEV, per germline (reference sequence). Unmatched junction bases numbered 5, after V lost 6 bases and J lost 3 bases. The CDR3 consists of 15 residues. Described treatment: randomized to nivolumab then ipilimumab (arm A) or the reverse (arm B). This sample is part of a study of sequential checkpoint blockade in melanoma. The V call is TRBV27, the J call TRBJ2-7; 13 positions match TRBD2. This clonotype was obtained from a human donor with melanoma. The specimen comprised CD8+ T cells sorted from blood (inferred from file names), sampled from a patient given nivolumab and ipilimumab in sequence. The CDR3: CASRQGTSGIYEQYF. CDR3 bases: TGTGCCAGCAGACAGGGGACTAGCGGGATCTACGAGCAGTACTTC.